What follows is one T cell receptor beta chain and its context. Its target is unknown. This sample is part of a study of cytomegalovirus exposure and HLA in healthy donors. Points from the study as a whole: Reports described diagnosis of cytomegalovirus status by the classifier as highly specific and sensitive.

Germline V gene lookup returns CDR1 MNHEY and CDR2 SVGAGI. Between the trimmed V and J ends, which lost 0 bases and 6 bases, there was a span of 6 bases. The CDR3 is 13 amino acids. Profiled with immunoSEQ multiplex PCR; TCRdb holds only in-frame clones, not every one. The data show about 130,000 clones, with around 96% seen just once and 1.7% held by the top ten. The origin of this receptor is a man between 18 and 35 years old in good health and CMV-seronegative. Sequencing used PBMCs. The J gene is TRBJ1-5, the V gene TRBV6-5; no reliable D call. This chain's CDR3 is CASSYSVGQPQHF. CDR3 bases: TGTGCCAGCAGTTACTCGGTCGGTCAGCCCCAGCATTTT.